This paragraph covers one T cell receptor (beta chain) sequence. This sample is part of a study of T cells after somatic rescue of genetic block. This CDR3 has 19 amino acids. Trimming cost V 5 bases and J 0 bases, with 23 bases left between them. Germline V lookup: CDR1 LNHDA, CDR2 SQIVND (reference sequence). Repertoires were generated with immunoSEQ multiplex PCR, while TCRdb's copy carries only in-frame clones and drops some. The sample contains 80,000 to 100,000 clones, 90% of which appear only once. Input material: peripheral blood mononuclear cells (PBMCs). V usage is TRBV19 and J usage is TRBJ2-1, with D maybe TRBD2 (5 bases). The source is a woman under 30. The CDR3 DNA reads as TGTGCCAGTAGTCGGGTGTTAGCGAGGGCCACCGACTCCTACAATGAGCAGTTCTTC. It yields the protein CASSRVLARATDSYNEQFF.